This T cell receptor (beta chain) was sequenced in a study of blood T cell repertoires in COVID-19. Only in-frame clones appear in the TCRdb table, and some are missing; sequencing was by immunoSEQ multiplex PCR. The table has 150,000 to 180,000 clones, about 90% seen once; the top ten hold 0.55%. CDR1 is MNHEY and CDR2 is SVGAGI in the germline V gene. Trimming at V came to 6 bases and at J to 6 bases, leaving 1 base not matched to a gene. There are 13 residues in the CDR3. The sequence came from a man in his fifties or sixties with acute or convalescent COVID-19. Input material: peripheral blood. This chain connects TRBV6-5 to TRBJ2-3; TRBD2 matches 12 bases. The CDR3 sequence is CASRTSGSDTQYF. CDR3 DNA sequence: TGTGCCAGCAGGACTAGCGGGAGCGATACGCAGTATTTT.